A single sample is the source of the 4 T cell receptor beta chains below, sequenced in a study of spatial heterogeneity in lung cancer. Time point specified: sample taken at primary tumor resection. Whole RNA, which was extracted from tumor, nontumor lung tissue or frozen PBMC, was sequenced without any cell sorting. MiXCR, run by TCRdb on the 5' RACE reads, gives a single entry per CDR3 protein. Altogether tens of thousands of distinct CDR3 sequences are present, roughly 12% being singletons, with the ten largest covering around 4.3%. The sequenced sample was PBMCs, obtained at surgery. These receptors were collected from a male donor with early-stage non-small cell lung cancer.

This clonotype has more than one count but fewer than ten. The chain couples TRBV4-1 to TRBJ1-4, with D possibly matching TRBD1 (6 bases). V was trimmed by 6 bases and J by 4 bases, leaving 9 bases between them. Germline V lookup: CDR1 MGHRA, CDR2 YSYEKL. This CDR3 comprises 13 residues. The CDR3 DNA reads TGCGCCAGCAGGGACAGCCTTAATGAAAAACTGTTTTTT. Amino acid sequence: CASRDSLNEKLFF.

In this sample, this clonotype turned up a few times. The rearrangement uses TRBV29-1 and TRBJ2-1, with 10 bases identical to TRBD1. The V and J ends lost 2 bases and 0 bases, in that order; junction bases with no gene match: 13. The germline V gene encodes CDR1 SQVTM and CDR2 ANQGSEA. The CDR3 has 19 amino acids. The CDR3 loop reads CSVELGGQGTLGSYNEQFF. Written as DNA, the CDR3 is TGCAGCGTTGAACTAGGGGGACAGGGGACCCTTGGCTCCTACAATGAGCAGTTCTTC.

A few counts support this clonotype. The chain uses TRBV6-1 and TRBJ2-5, with 11 bases aligning to TRBD1. Germline assignment: CDR1 MNHNS and CDR2 SASEGT. The ends lost 6 bases at V and 5 bases at J; junction bases unmatched: 8. The CDR3 runs to 15 residues. This CDR3 reads CASRLGQGAKETQYF. For the CDR3, the DNA is TGTGCCAGCAGACTTGGACAGGGGGCGAAGGAGACCCAGTACTTC.

This clonotype was seen a few times. The chain recombines TRBV14 with TRBJ2-1, with TRBD1 matching 7 bases. Germline values: CDR1 SGHDN, CDR2 FVKESK. CDR3 length: 14 amino acids. The trim removed 0 bases at V and 9 bases at J, leaving 5 bases unmatched. CDR3 amino acids: CASSQDFRTGEQFF. The CDR3 nucleotides are TGTGCCAGCAGCCAAGATTTCAGGACAGGTGAGCAGTTCTTC.